This T cell receptor (beta chain) was sequenced in a study of shared clonotypes between healthy human individuals. Study-wide results and limits: Several donors shared approximately 5% of their naive CD4 clonotypes. Limitation of the genetic and exposure-history diversity represented came from the few donors.

This clone appeared once. Antigen unknown. Free of recent acute infections or vaccinations, the donors were healthy HIV-negative adults. As handled by the study authors: Junction-only immunoSEQ data arrived without quality scores, meaning filtering differed. The assay was immunoSEQ multiplex PCR, and TCRdb's table has in-frame clones only and misses some. V and J calls and clone size are copied from that table; D and trimming were computed from the DNA. Of more than 1 million clones in the sample, around 78% were seen once. This sequence was found in a young man in good health. Some clones in this sample may be carry-over from other donors' samples. Material for sequencing was memory CD4+ T cells from PBMCs. Subset denoted: CD45RA-negative fraction.

In DNA form, the CDR3 reads TGTGCCAGCAGTGACCGCACCGGGACAGACTCCGAGCAGTACTTC. Protein product: CASSDRTGTDSEQYF. The chain carries TRBV25-1 and TRBJ2-7; TRBD1 matches 7 bases. Unmatched junction bases numbered 11, after V lost 3 bases and J lost 6 bases. This CDR3 region has 15 residues. Germline V gives CDR1 MGHDK, CDR2 SYGVNS.